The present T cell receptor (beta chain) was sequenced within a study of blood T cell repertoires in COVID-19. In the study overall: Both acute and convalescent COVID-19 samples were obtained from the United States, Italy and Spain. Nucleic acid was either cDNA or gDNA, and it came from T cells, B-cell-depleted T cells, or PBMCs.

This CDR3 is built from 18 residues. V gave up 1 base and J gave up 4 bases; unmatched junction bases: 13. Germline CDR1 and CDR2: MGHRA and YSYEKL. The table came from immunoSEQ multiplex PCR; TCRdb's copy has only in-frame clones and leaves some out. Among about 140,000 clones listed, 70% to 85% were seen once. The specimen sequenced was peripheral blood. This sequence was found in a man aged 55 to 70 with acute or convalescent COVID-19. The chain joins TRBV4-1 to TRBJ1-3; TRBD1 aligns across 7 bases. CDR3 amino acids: CASSQAPSEGAPGNTIYF. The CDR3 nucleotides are TGCGCCAGCAGCCAAGCTCCATCGGAGGGGGCCCCGGGAAACACCATATATTTT.